This paragraph covers one T cell receptor beta chain sequence. Its antigen is unidentified. The data are from a study of response to subunit inactivated influenza vaccine. Notes on the study in general: Authors suggested each seasonal flu vaccination may recruit only limited numbers of new T cells.

TCRdb called the RT-PCR reads again in MiXCR, with one record for every CDR3 protein. Here the sample spans about half a million distinct CDR3 sequences, approximately 24% being singletons. The CDR3 covers 14 residues. The V gene lost 6 bases and the J gene lost 0 bases, with 9 bases spanning the gap. The sequence came from a man over 45 who received an inactivated influenza vaccine. Material: CD4+ T cells sorted from PBMCs, obtained 4 to 6 days after vaccination. The chain couples TRBV12-3 or TRBV12-4 to TRBJ1-3; D possibly corresponds to TRBD1 (6 bases). The CDR3 sequence: CASRRTVSGNTIYF. The CDR3 nucleotides are TGTGCCAGCAGACGGACAGTCTCTGGAAACACCATATATTTT.